This entry lists 20 T cell receptor beta chains sequenced from one sample in a study of cytomegalovirus exposure and HLA in healthy donors. PCR was performed using 60 Vbeta and 13 Jbeta primers. Profiling relied on immunoSEQ multiplex PCR, and the TCRdb table lists in-frame clones only, not all of them. The sample comprises 200,000 to 250,000 clones, around 80% of which are singletons, and 2.9% rests with the top ten. The material sequenced was PBMCs. All receptors come from a man younger than 40 in good health and CMV-seronegative.

V is TRBV28 and J is TRBJ1-1, with 8 bases matching TRBD1. CDR3 size: 14 residues. J was trimmed by 3 bases and V by 4 bases; bases with no gene match: 4. CDR1 is MDHEN, CDR2 SYDVKM, per germline. CDR3 loop: CASSSGQGYTEAFF. The CDR3 DNA follows: TGTGCCAGCAGTTCTGGACAGGGATACACTGAAGCTTTCTTT.

This chain links TRBV9 with TRBJ2-1, with TRBD2 as a possible D gene (7 bases). CDR3 length: 15 residues. Germline CDR1 is SGDLS and CDR2 is YYNGEE. Trimming shortened V by 3 bases and J by 5 bases, and 15 bases separated the two germline ends. In DNA, the CDR3 is TGTGCCAGCAGCGAAAGGGGGGGCCCCCACAATGAGCAGTTCTTC. It yields the protein CASSERGGPHNEQFF.

The chain recombines TRBV6-4 with TRBJ2-1; no clear D. The germline V gene encodes CDR1 MRHNA and CDR2 SNTAGT. The CDR3 totals 14 residues. Between the trimmed V and J ends, which lost 8 bases and 3 bases, there was a span of 14 bases. For the CDR3, the DNA is TGTGCCAGCGCGCAGCGCCGCCTCTACAATGAGCAGTTCTTC. Translated, it gives CASAQRRLYNEQFF.

The chain is built from TRBV27 and TRBJ2-3; 12 bases are shared with TRBD2. After removal of 2 bases from V and 7 bases from J, the junction contained 16 bases not matched to a gene. Germline CDR1 is MNHEY and CDR2 is SMNVEV (reference sequence). The CDR3 totals 19 residues. The CDR3 coding sequence is TGTGCCAGCAGTTTACGGGGCCTCCTAGCGGGGGGGCGTTTGAATACGCAGTATTTT. Amino acid sequence: CASSLRGLLAGGRLNTQYF.

V gene TRBV29-1 combines with J gene TRBJ2-7; TRBD1 aligns across 12 bases. Unmatched junction bases numbered 3, after V lost 6 bases and J lost 3 bases. CDR1 and CDR2 (germline): SQVTM, ANQGSEA. This CDR3 comprises 13 residues. The CDR3 region is CSVGDRGLYEQYF. The CDR3 nucleotides are TGCAGCGTGGGGGACAGGGGGCTCTACGAGCAGTACTTC.

In this sample, this clone turned up a few times. V gene TRBV5-6 combines with J gene TRBJ2-7; D call uncertain. CDR3 length: 15 residues. Trimming cost V 0 bases and J 6 bases, with 16 bases left between them. CDR1 and CDR2 from the germline V gene are SGHDT and YYEEEE. The CDR3 nucleotides read TGTGCCAGCAGCTTGGCCCCTCCATCACTCGGCGAGCAGTACTTC. It encodes CASSLAPPSLGEQYF.

The chain carries TRBV7-9 and TRBJ2-1, with 9 bases aligning to TRBD2. The germline gives CDR1 SEHNR, CDR2 FQNEAQ (reference sequence). Unmatched junction bases numbered 10, after V lost 4 bases and J lost 9 bases. The CDR3 spans 15 residues. Here the CDR3 DNA reads TGTGCCAGCAGCTCCCCATCTGAGCGGGGGGCTGAGCAGTTCTTC. Its protein is CASSSPSERGAEQFF.

This clone has just one count. This sequence joins TRBV5-6 and TRBJ2-5; the D gene is possibly TRBD2 (6 bases). V lost 1 base to trimming and J lost 7 bases, with 17 bases between them. The V gene's germline CDR1 is SGHDT and CDR2 YYEEEE. The CDR3 spans 15 residues. CDR3 coding DNA: TGTGCCAGCAGCTTGCCCCCGACCGGGGGAACGACCCAGTACTTC. Translation gives CASSLPPTGGTTQYF.

The chain recombines TRBV11-2 with TRBJ1-1; 10 bases agree with TRBD1. Germline V CDR1 and CDR2: SGHAT, FQNNGV. V was pared by 5 bases and J by 4 bases, with 7 bases of the junction left unmatched. This CDR3 has 15 residues. Here the CDR3 DNA reads TGTGCCAGCAGCCCCCGACAGGGGGCAAGCACTGAAGCTTTCTTT. Encoded protein: CASSPRQGASTEAFF.

The chain recombines TRBV5-1 with TRBJ2-2, with 7 bases lining up with TRBD2. Per germline, CDR1 SGHRS and CDR2 YFSETQ. The CDR3 extends over 18 amino acids. V gave up 0 bases and J gave up 1 base; unmatched junction bases: 9. This CDR3 is CASSLVSDGGWNTGELFF. The CDR3 DNA sequence: TGCGCCAGCAGCTTGGTGTCGGACGGGGGGTGGAACACCGGGGAGCTGTTTTTT.

This chain uses TRBV7-2 with TRBJ1-6, with a tentative D call TRBD1 (5 bases). V shed 3 bases and J shed 7 bases, with 13 bases lying between them. Germline V CDR1 and CDR2: SGHTA, FQGNSA. This CDR3 spans 15 amino acids. The CDR3 reads CASSFEAGMNSPLHF. CDR3 nucleotide sequence: TGTGCCAGCAGCTTCGAGGCAGGGATGAATTCACCCCTCCACTTT.

This clone was counted once. The V gene is TRBV13, the J gene TRBJ2-3, with D tentatively TRBD2 (5 bases). V lost 5 bases, J lost 4 bases, and 10 bases lay in between. CDR1 is PRHDT, CDR2 FYEKMQ, per germline (reference sequence). CDR3 length equals 13 residues. In DNA form, the CDR3 reads TGTGCCAGCAGCCTCGAGAGGGCAGATACGCAGTATTTT. Protein product: CASSLERADTQYF.

The rearrangement links TRBV28 to TRBJ1-4, with a tentative D call TRBD1 (6 bases). Germline-derived CDR1 and CDR2 are MDHEN and SYDVKM. The CDR3 length is 17 residues. V lost 4 bases and J 10 bases, leaving 25 bases between the germline ends. The CDR3 region has the DNA TGTGCCAGCAGTTCCAGCTCGGGGGGGGCGGGCTGGGGAAAACTGTTTTTT. Translated: CASSSSSGGAGWGKLFF.

In DNA form, the CDR3 reads TGTGCCAGCAGCTCCGGGACAGGGGATTCACCCCTCCACTTT. Its protein product is CASSSGTGDSPLHF. This chain links TRBV7-9 with TRBJ1-6; 10 bases line up with TRBD1. The CDR3 has 14 residues. Germline V gives CDR1 SEHNR, CDR2 FQNEAQ (reference sequence). The V segment lost 4 bases and the J segment 8 bases; nucleotides outside the gene matches: 2.

Details on this clone: The germline gene is not matched at one end of the junction; a read error may be the cause. J is TRBJ2-7 and V is TRBV6-5, with D possibly TRBD1 on 6 matching bases. The CDR3 covers 16 residues. CDR1 is MNHEY, CDR2 SVGAGI, per germline. Written as DNA, the CDR3 is TGTGCCAGCAGTTCCCCCCTAGGCAGGGGACCCTATGAGCAGTACTTC. It yields the protein CASSSPLGRGPYEQYF.

The chain combines TRBV4-1 with TRBJ1-1, with 10 bases fitting TRBD1. Germline trimming cut 1 base from V and 1 base from J; bases unmatched to any gene: 12. The CDR3 covers 19 residues. The germline gives CDR1 MGHRA, CDR2 YSYEKL. This CDR3 reads CASSQGGGQGRWRNTEAFF. The CDR3 bases are TGCGCCAGCAGCCAAGGCGGGGGACAGGGGCGCTGGCGGAACACTGAAGCTTTCTTT.

J is TRBJ2-6 and V is TRBV15; the match to TRBD1 covers 11 bases. In germline, CDR1 is LNHNV, CDR2 YYDKDF (reference sequence). The CDR3 spans 18 residues. Trimming at V came to 4 bases and at J to 0 bases, leaving 5 bases not matched to a gene. CDR3 in amino acids: CATSTWDRGNSGANVLTF. For the CDR3, the DNA is TGTGCCACCAGCACCTGGGACAGGGGGAACTCTGGGGCCAACGTCCTGACTTTC.

This chain links TRBV6-1 with TRBJ2-7, with D perhaps matching TRBD2 (5 bases). Germline V lookup: CDR1 MNHNS, CDR2 SASEGT. V dropped 4 bases and J dropped 7 bases, with 17 bases sitting between them. This CDR3 spans 14 amino acids. The DNA for the CDR3 is TGTGCCAGCAGTGTACGATTCCGATCGGGGGAGCAGTACTTC. Translating it yields CASSVRFRSGEQYF.

This rearrangement joins TRBV5-4 to TRBJ1-1, with a tentative D call TRBD1 (6 bases). Looked up from germline, CDR1 is SGHNT and CDR2 is YYREEE (reference sequence). Trimming shortened V by 4 bases and J by 8 bases, and 18 bases separated the two germline ends. This CDR3 spans 14 amino acids. The CDR3 spells CASSDWTVNSEAFF. CDR3 DNA: TGTGCCAGCAGCGACTGGACAGTAAACTCGGAAGCTTTCTTT.

This chain joins TRBV6-5 and TRBJ1-2, with 7 bases identical to TRBD1. The length of the CDR3 is 12 residues. Germline V gene sequence: CDR1 MNHEY, CDR2 SVGAGI. The V segment lost 6 bases and the J segment 8 bases; nucleotides outside the gene matches: 6. The CDR3 DNA follows: TGTGCCAGCAGAGGGACAGAGCAAGGCTACACCTTC. Amino acid sequence: CASRGTEQGYTF.